A single sample is the source of the 18 T cell receptor beta chains below, sequenced in a study of blood T cells in healthy people across ages. A J-beta primer mix and a sample-barcoded 5' primer were used in a second PCR of roughly 7 to 12 cycles. A single record per CDR3 protein comes from TCRdb applying MiXCR to the 5' RACE reads. This table has about a million distinct CDR3 sequences, roughly 50% appearing once. Source material: blood. The receptors here all came from a woman aged 55 to 70 in good health.

This clonotype appeared a few times. V gene TRBV4-1 combines with J gene TRBJ2-5; 15 bases fit TRBD2. J lost 5 bases, V lost 1 base, and 2 bases had no gene match. The CDR3 extends over 16 amino acids. Germline V gives CDR1 MGHRA, CDR2 YSYEKL. CDR3 sequence (DNA): TGCGCCAGCAGCCAAGGGGGACTAGCGGGAGGCGAGACCCAGTACTTC. Amino acid sequence: CASSQGGLAGGETQYF.

With regard to this clonotype: The junction departs from the called germline gene at one end, perhaps through a read error. The chain is built from TRBV28 and TRBJ2-7; D gene unclear. Per the germline V gene, CDR1 is MDHEN and CDR2 is SYDVKM. This CDR3 is built from 11 residues. The CDR3 DNA is TGTGCCAGCAAGAATCCCTACGGGCAGTACTTC. This codes for CASKNPYGQYF. Filled out from reference TRBV28 and TRBJ2-7, the complete variable domain reads DVKVTQSSRYLVKRTGEKVFLECVQDMDHENMFWYRQDPGLGLRLIYFSYDVKMKEKGDIPEGYSVSREKKERFSLILESASTNQTSMYLCASKNPYGQYFGPGTRLTVT.

This clonotype turned up a few times. The chain is built from TRBV2 and TRBJ2-7; the match to TRBD1 covers 8 bases. Unmatched junction bases numbered 7, after V lost 3 bases and J lost 3 bases. Germline CDR1 and CDR2: SNHLY and FYNNEI. The CDR3 sequence is 15 residues long. The CDR3 DNA reads as TGTGCCAGCAGTGAGAGGACAGGGATCGTCTACGAGCAGTACTTC. Amino acids: CASSERTGIVYEQYF.

This clonotype was detected a few times. V and J are TRBV6-5 and TRBJ2-7; 10 nucleotides line up with TRBD1. V was clipped by 0 bases and J by 4 bases; unmatched bases: 6. The CDR3 covers 16 residues. Germline values: CDR1 MNHEY, CDR2 SVGAGI. The CDR3 DNA reads TGTGCCAGCAGTTACTCCAATCCGGGACAGGGGTACGAGCAGTACTTC. This sequence encodes CASSYSNPGQGYEQYF.

The chain has TRBV28 and TRBJ2-5; 8 bases are shared with TRBD2. This CDR3 has 14 residues. Germline CDR1 and CDR2: MDHEN and SYDVKM. The ends lost 3 bases at V and 5 bases at J; junction bases unmatched: 5. The CDR3 DNA follows: TGTGCCAGCAGTTTCGCGGGAGGCCGGGAGACCCAGTACTTC. Its protein is CASSFAGGRETQYF.

This clonotype was seen more than once but under ten times. This chain joins TRBV7-9 and TRBJ1-5; 9 nucleotides align to TRBD1. This CDR3 contains 16 residues. V trimming: 5 bases; J trimming: 3 bases; junction bases outside the gene matches: 8. The germline CDR1 and CDR2 sequences are SEHNR and FQNEAQ (reference sequence). The CDR3: CASSPSGTGLNQPQHF. DNA of the CDR3: TGTGCCAGCAGCCCTAGCGGGACAGGGCTCAATCAGCCCCAGCATTTT.

This chain joins TRBV7-2 and TRBJ2-5; D is tentatively TRBD1 or TRBD2 (5 bases each). The germline V and J ends were trimmed by 4 bases and 4 bases, with 19 bases remaining between them. Germline V CDR1 and CDR2: SGHTA, FQGNSA. The CDR3 has 16 amino acids. For the CDR3, the DNA is TGTGCCAGCAGCTCACCCGGGGCCAGATTGGGAGAGACCCAGTACTTC. Translation: CASSSPGARLGETQYF.

The CDR3 nucleotides read TGTGCCAGCAGCCAAGAGGCCGGACTAGCGGGAGGCGAGCAGTACTTC. Translated: CASSQEAGLAGGEQYF. The rearrangement links TRBV3-1 to TRBJ2-4; 14 nucleotides agree with TRBD2. Near its end, the DNA agrees better with TRBJ2-7, so the J call may be wrong. The CDR3 is made up of 16 amino acids. Germline loops: CDR1 LGHDT, CDR2 YNNKEL (reference sequence).

This rearrangement joins TRBV6-6 to TRBJ2-7, with 10 nucleotides matching TRBD2. The CDR3 is 16 amino acids. CDR1 MNHNY and CDR2 SVGAGI come from the germline V gene (reference sequence). V was clipped by 2 bases and J by 3 bases; unmatched bases: 7. The CDR3 DNA reads TGTGCCAGCAGTTACATCCTAGCGGGAGACCTCTACGAGCAGTACTTC. This gives the protein CASSYILAGDLYEQYF.

This clonotype was detected ten times or more. The J gene is TRBJ2-7, the V gene TRBV21-1. TRBV21-1 is recorded as a pseudogene. CDR3 length equals 14 residues. For the CDR3, the DNA is TGTGCCAGCAGCAAAGAGGCTTTTTCCTACGAGCAGTACTTC. It translates to CASSKEAFSYEQYF.

This clonotype was counted a few times. This sequence joins TRBV29-1 and TRBJ2-5, with 7 bases fitting TRBD1. V lost 4 bases and J lost 5; bases outside the gene matches: 13. The length of the CDR3 is 15 residues. Germline values: CDR1 SQVTM, CDR2 ANQGSEA. CDR3 nucleotides: TGCAGCGTTGGGCAAGCAGGGGGTCTAAAGGAGACCCAGTACTTC. It yields the protein CSVGQAGGLKETQYF.

The chain uses TRBV20-1 and TRBJ2-5; D perhaps matches TRBD1 (5 bases). CDR3 size: 14 residues. In germline, CDR1 is DFQATT, CDR2 SNEGSKA (reference sequence). Trimming pared 0 bases from V and 7 bases from J, leaving 15 bases between. CDR3 sequence reads: CSARDLTASRTQYF. The DNA for the CDR3 is TGCAGTGCTAGAGATCTGACAGCGTCGCGGACCCAGTACTTC.

The V and J genes are TRBV20-1 and TRBJ1-5; a possible D gene is TRBD1 (5 bases). V was cut by 2 bases and J by 4 bases, with 9 bases left in between. CDR3 length: 13 residues. Germline V lookup: CDR1 DFQATT, CDR2 SNEGSKA (reference sequence). The CDR3 is CSARYRGNQPQHF. CDR3 nucleotide sequence: TGCAGTGCTAGATATCGGGGGAATCAGCCCCAGCATTTT.

This clonotype came up a few times. The rearrangement links TRBV3-1 to TRBJ2-5; 9 nucleotides line up with TRBD1. Germline V gene data show CDR1 as LGHDT and CDR2 as YNNKEL (reference sequence). The CDR3 runs to 15 residues. V was clipped by 1 base and J by 2 bases; unmatched bases: 2. The CDR3, as DNA: TGTGCCAGCAGCCAAGGGACAGGGGCTCAAGAGACCCAGTACTTC. This codes for CASSQGTGAQETQYF.

V gene TRBV7-9 combines with J gene TRBJ2-1; the match to TRBD1 covers 8 bases. Germline-derived CDR1 and CDR2 are SEHNR and FQNEAQ (reference sequence). V lost 3 bases and J lost 1; bases outside the gene matches: 2. The CDR3 totals 15 residues. The CDR3 spells CASSFWDRSYNEQFF. CDR3 nucleotides: TGTGCCAGCAGCTTCTGGGACAGGTCCTACAATGAGCAGTTCTTC.

There are a few counts of this clonotype. The chain is built from TRBV6-2 or TRBV6-3 and TRBJ2-4, with TRBD1 identical over 7 bases. The germline CDR1 and CDR2 sequences are MNHEY and SVGEGT. The J segment lost 9 bases and the V segment lost 7 bases, leaving 9 bases of the junction unmatched. The CDR3 is made up of 13 amino acids. CDR3 region: CASNEQGFSIQYF. DNA for the CDR3: TGTGCCAGCAACGAACAGGGGTTTAGCATTCAGTACTTC.

The gene calls are TRBV20-1 and TRBJ2-1; D is undetermined. The germline V gene has CDR1 DFQATT and CDR2 SNEGSKA (reference sequence). The CDR3 covers 12 residues. Trimming took 7 bases from V and 1 from J, leaving 8 bases between them. CDR3 loop: CSDTPSYNEQFF. The CDR3 region has the DNA TGCAGTGATACTCCTTCCTACAATGAGCAGTTCTTC.

The V gene is TRBV29-1, the J gene TRBJ2-3; D unclear. Germline CDR1 and CDR2: SQVTM and ANQGSEA. V shed 7 bases and J shed 0 bases, with 5 bases lying between them. The CDR3 loop spans 11 amino acids. The CDR3 loop reads CSGPSTDTQYF. In DNA form, the CDR3 reads TGCAGCGGTCCGAGCACAGATACGCAGTATTTT.